These T cell receptor beta chains were read from a single sample in a study of blood T cell repertoires in COVID-19. The table came from immunoSEQ multiplex PCR; TCRdb's copy has only in-frame clones and leaves some out. The sample records 270,000 or so clones, 85% to 90% being singletons. The sequencing sample was made of peripheral blood. The receptors here all came from a woman aged 55-70 years with COVID-19, enrolled during active disease. Both conserved end residues are part of each CDR3. Each record gives: CDR3 protein, J gene, V gene.

CDR3: CASRDRGRSYGYTF
J: TRBJ1-2
V: TRBV19

CDR3: CASSPPRDQGRGYTF
J: TRBJ1-2
V: TRBV6-6

CDR3: CASSIGQNSNQPQHF
J: TRBJ1-5
V: TRBV19

CDR3: CASSSRGGFNSPLHF
J: TRBJ1-6
V: TRBV6-5

CDR3: CASSLRGLAGGYTGELFF
J: TRBJ2-2
V: TRBV7-8

CDR3: CASSQDQRTGSYF
J: TRBJ2-3
V: TRBV4-3

CDR3: CASREAGSYNEQFF
J: TRBJ2-1
V: TRBV5-6

CDR3: CASSYTKLEETQYF
J: TRBJ2-5
V: TRBV6-5

CDR3: CASSLTTSGARYTQYF
J: TRBJ2-3
V: TRBV11-2

CDR3: CASSQDLAGALQYF
J: TRBJ2-5
V: TRBV3-1/TRBV3-2

CDR3: CASSHGTANTEAFF
J: TRBJ1-1
V: TRBV3-1/TRBV3-2

CDR3: CASSSHRGTKTYGYTF
J: TRBJ1-2
V: TRBV19

CDR3: CASSPADRIEQFF
J: TRBJ2-1
V: TRBV7-9

CDR3: CASSRRGFDTEAFF
J: TRBJ1-1
V: TRBV6-6

CDR3: CASSPRGSSYNEQFF
J: TRBJ2-1
V: TRBV11-1

CDR3: CAIRRQGAGYNEQFF
J: TRBJ2-1
V: TRBV10-3

CDR3: CASSLQGLDTQYF
J: TRBJ2-3
V: TRBV5-4

CDR3: CASSQDSIRESLFF
J: TRBJ1-4
V: TRBV4-2

CDR3: CASSPRRDNQPQHF
J: TRBJ1-5
V: TRBV4-1

CDR3: CSVEDRGQGYEQYF
J: TRBJ2-7
V: TRBV29-1

CDR3: CASSYGARAYDPQHF
J: TRBJ1-5
V: TRBV19

CDR3: CASRPPGQGGGYTF
J: TRBJ1-2
V: TRBV27

CDR3: CASSPGHRNTIYF
J: TRBJ1-3
V: TRBV7-2

CDR3: CASSTLQQGANSPLHF
J: TRBJ1-6
V: TRBV9

CDR3: CASSYAGRQETQYF
J: TRBJ2-5
V: TRBV6-5

CDR3: CASSYSYSSYEQYF
J: TRBJ2-7
V: TRBV6-2/TRBV6-3

CDR3: CASSPQRQATNEKLFF
J: TRBJ1-4
V: TRBV7-2

CDR3: CASSLLQGTTISGNVLTF
J: TRBJ2-6
V: TRBV7-2

CDR3: CASSTGTGYSPLHF
J: TRBJ1-6
V: TRBV6-5